Each of the 26 T cell receptor beta chains below was sequenced from the same sample in a study of Ad26.COV2.S vaccination and SARS-CoV-2 variants. TCRdb keeps only in-frame clones here, not all; method: immunoSEQ multiplex PCR. This sample yields 380,000 or so clones, of which approximately 90% are seen a single time; about 4.6% belongs to the top ten. Specified treatment: around 19 received Ad26.COV2.S at low or high dose, single or two shots; 5 received placebo; per-sample allocation not given. Collection of samples fell on day 63 after the first vaccine or placebo injection. The sample here was peripheral blood, taken in a trial of Ad26.COV2.S vaccine versus placebo. The receptors here all came from a person between 18 and 59 years old who received the Ad26.COV2.S COVID-19 vaccine or a placebo.

This clone was seen a single time. This chain uses TRBV6-6 with TRBJ2-2, with D maybe TRBD1 (5 bases). The CDR3 is 15 residues long. V gave up 3 bases and J gave up 1 base, with 9 bases separating them. Germline V gives CDR1 MNHNY, CDR2 SVGAGI (reference sequence). The CDR3 loop is CASSYGHRNTGELFF. The CDR3 nucleotides are TGTGCCAGCAGTTATGGACATAGGAACACCGGGGAGCTGTTTTTT.

The chain employs TRBV19 and TRBJ2-1; perhaps TRBD2 as D (6 bases). The CDR3 has 18 amino acids. Per germline, CDR1 LNHDA and CDR2 SQIVND (reference sequence). The V gene lost 3 bases and the J gene lost 3 bases, with 21 bases spanning the gap. The CDR3 reads CASSMGRFAGNRYNEQFF. As DNA, the CDR3 is TGTGCCAGTAGTATGGGCCGGTTCGCGGGGAACCGCTACAATGAGCAGTTCTTC.

This chain links TRBV11-1 with TRBJ2-1; D gene unclear. Per the germline V gene, CDR1 is SGHAT and CDR2 is FQDESV (reference sequence). Trimming took 2 bases from V and 5 from J, leaving 10 bases between them. The CDR3 loop spans 14 amino acids. As DNA, the CDR3 is TGTGCCAGCAGCTTAAGGGTCCAGAACAATGAGCAGTTCTTC. Its protein product is CASSLRVQNNEQFF.

This chain connects TRBV19 to TRBJ1-1; 12 nucleotides line up with TRBD1. Germline assignment: CDR1 LNHDA and CDR2 SQIVND (reference sequence). The CDR3 has 14 residues. V shed 6 bases, J shed 6 bases, and the junction held 5 bases outside the gene matches. The CDR3 coding sequence is TGTGCCAGTAGCCCGGGACAGGGGGCCCCTGAAGCTTTCTTT. Residues: CASSPGQGAPEAFF.

The rearrangement links TRBV19 to TRBJ2-2; 12 bases are shared with TRBD2. With 8 bases clipped from V and 0 bases from J, the junction kept 7 bases outside the gene matches. Germline CDR1 reads LNHDA; CDR2 reads SQIVND (reference sequence). The CDR3 extends over 17 amino acids. The DNA of the CDR3 is TGTGCCAGTCGACTAGCGGGAGTATTTTCGAACACCGGGGAGCTGTTTTTT. Translating it yields CASRLAGVFSNTGELFF.

This chain joins TRBV12-3 or TRBV12-4 and TRBJ1-5, with D hard to call. This CDR3 is built from 13 residues. Deletions cut 3 bases from V and 0 bases from J, with 3 bases between. The CDR3 is CASSFASNQPQHF. CDR3 sequence (DNA): TGTGCCAGCAGTTTCGCTAGCAATCAGCCCCAGCATTTT.

The chain combines TRBV5-1 with TRBJ1-5, with D perhaps TRBD1 (5 bases). The CDR3 is 15 residues long. Germline loops: CDR1 SGHRS, CDR2 YFSETQ. V lost 0 bases and J lost 7, with 14 bases in between. As DNA, the CDR3 is TGCGCCAGCAGCTTGGGGGGGACGGACAAGCAGCCCCAGCATTTT. Its translation: CASSLGGTDKQPQHF. Together with reference TRBV5-1 and TRBJ1-5, the CDR3 gives the full variable domain: KAGVTQTPRYLIKTRGQQVTLSCSPISGHRSVSWYQQTPGQGLQFLFEYFSETQRNKGNFPGRFSGRQFSNSRSEMNVSTLELGDSALYLCASSLGGTDKQPQHFGDGTRLSIL.

Only a few counts were recorded for this clone. The genes are TRBV11-2 and TRBJ2-2; D not resolved. V dropped 4 bases and J dropped 5 bases, with 8 bases sitting between them. Germline CDR1 is SGHAT and CDR2 is FQNNGV. The CDR3 contains 13 residues. CDR3 region: CASSSWTTGELFF. DNA for the CDR3: TGTGCCAGCAGCTCTTGGACGACCGGGGAGCTGTTTTTT.

This sequence joins TRBV28 and TRBJ2-7; D not resolved. This CDR3 contains 13 residues. V shed 6 bases and J shed 4 bases, with 13 bases lying between them. Germline CDR1 and CDR2: MDHEN and SYDVKM. The CDR3 region is CASRNPTGYEQYF. In DNA, the CDR3 is TGTGCCAGCAGGAACCCAACGGGTTACGAGCAGTACTTC.

The chain links TRBV11-1 to TRBJ1-2, with D maybe TRBD1 (6 bases). The CDR3 length is 16 residues. V lost 5 bases, J lost 1 base, and 17 bases lay in between. CDR1 SGHAT and CDR2 FQDESV come from the germline V gene (reference sequence). The DNA for the CDR3 is TGTGCCAGCAGCCCAAGTTTGACAGGAGTTAACTATGGCTACACCTTC. Its protein is CASSPSLTGVNYGYTF.

The chain joins TRBV6-5 to TRBJ2-6; no firm D call. CDR1 is MNHEY, CDR2 SVGAGI, per germline. The CDR3 totals 15 residues. Trimming took 4 bases from V and 4 from J, leaving 11 bases between them. CDR3 amino acids: CASSSLPGGANVLTF. In DNA, the CDR3 is TGTGCCAGCAGTTCGTTACCGGGCGGGGCCAACGTCCTGACTTTC.

The CDR3 DNA is TGTGCCAGCAGTGAAAAAGCGGGAGGGCCAGATACGCAGTATTTT. Residues: CASSEKAGGPDTQYF. The rearrangement joins TRBV25-1 to TRBJ2-3; 10 bases agree with TRBD2. Per the germline V gene, CDR1 is MGHDK and CDR2 is SYGVNS. The CDR3 has 15 amino acids. J lost 4 bases, V lost 2 bases, and 3 bases had no gene match.

Concerning this clone itself: A read error may account for a junction end that differs from germline. This chain joins TRBV15 and TRBJ1-2; D call uncertain. This CDR3 comprises 14 residues. CDR1 is LNHNV, CDR2 YYDKDF, per germline (reference sequence). The CDR3 DNA follows: TGTGCCACCAGCAGAGCTCGGACCGGGATATATTCGCTTTTC. Translation gives CATSRARTGIYSLF.

The V call is TRBV15, the J call TRBJ2-3, with D unclear. The CDR3 consists of 13 residues. V lost 0 bases and J lost 5, with 6 bases in between. CDR1 is LNHNV and CDR2 is YYDKDF in the germline V gene (reference sequence). CDR3 DNA: TGTGCCACCAGCAGAGATAGGCGAGATACGCAGTATTTT. Its translation: CATSRDRRDTQYF.

V gene TRBV27 combines with J gene TRBJ1-1; possible D gene TRBD1, 6 bases. CDR3 size: 16 residues. Germline assignment: CDR1 MNHEY and CDR2 SMNVEV (reference sequence). Trimming cost V 6 bases and J 5 bases, with 22 bases left between them. CDR3 region: CASREALGGVWTEAFF. CDR3 DNA: TGTGCCAGCAGAGAAGCCCTGGGGGGCGTATGGACTGAAGCTTTCTTT.

V and J are TRBV14 and TRBJ2-7; 8 bases agree with TRBD1. After removal of 3 bases from V and 4 bases from J, the junction contained 5 bases not matched to a gene. The CDR3 is made up of 14 amino acids. CDR1 SGHDN and CDR2 FVKESK come from the germline V gene. The CDR3 sequence is CASSQITGGYEQYF. CDR3 in DNA: TGTGCCAGCAGCCAGATAACAGGGGGTTACGAGCAGTACTTC.

The chain recombines TRBV11-2 with TRBJ2-1; 7 nucleotides align to TRBD2. V shed 2 bases and J 6 bases; nucleotides not matched to a gene: 7. The CDR3 loop spans 15 amino acids. Germline V gene sequence: CDR1 SGHAT, CDR2 FQNNGV. The CDR3, as DNA: TGTGCCAGCAGCTTACAAGCGGGCGGGGGCAATGAGCAGTTCTTC. Amino acid sequence: CASSLQAGGGNEQFF.

Only one count was recorded for this clone. The gene calls are TRBV19 and TRBJ2-1; D gene unclear. The CDR3 loop spans 12 amino acids. Between the trimmed V and J ends, which lost 3 bases and 7 bases, there was a span of 7 bases. Germline V lookup: CDR1 LNHDA, CDR2 SQIVND (reference sequence). The CDR3 is CASSIQVNEQFF. The CDR3 nucleotides read TGTGCCAGTAGTATTCAGGTTAATGAGCAGTTCTTC.

The rearrangement joins TRBV11-2 to TRBJ1-4; unclear D gene. Germline lookup yields CDR1 SGHAT and CDR2 FQNNGV. The CDR3 covers 14 residues. The V end lost 6 bases, the J end lost 4 bases, and 12 bases lay between the germline ends. The CDR3 is CASSGQVVNEKLFF. CDR3 coding DNA: TGTGCCAGCAGTGGGCAGGTGGTTAATGAAAAACTGTTTTTT. Variable domain in full (rest from reference TRBV11-2 and TRBJ1-4): EAGVAQSPRYKIIEKRQSVAFWCNPISGHATLYWYQQILGQGPKLLIQFQNNGVVDDSQLPKDRFSAERLKGVDSTLKIQPAKLEDSAVYLCASSGQVVNEKLFFGSGTQLSVL.

This chain links TRBV19 with TRBJ1-2; perhaps TRBD1 as D (6 bases). V was trimmed by 4 bases and J by 4 bases, leaving 16 bases between them. The CDR3 totals 15 residues. Germline V CDR1 and CDR2: LNHDA, SQIVND (reference sequence). The CDR3 region is CASSNTGTSRYGYTF. As DNA, the CDR3 is TGTGCCAGTAGTAATACAGGGACGTCTCGCTATGGCTACACCTTC.

This clone was found once. V and J are TRBV9 and TRBJ1-1, with D possibly TRBD1 on 6 matching bases. The V end lost 7 bases, the J end lost 4 bases, and 20 bases lay between the germline ends. Germline V gives CDR1 SGDLS, CDR2 YYNGEE. This CDR3 is 15 amino acids long. CDR3 bases: TGTGCCAGCGCCCGGACAGTTCTGGGGAGCACTGAAGCTTTCTTT. It encodes CASARTVLGSTEAFF.

This clone has more than one count but fewer than ten. This chain links TRBV10-3 with TRBJ2-3, with TRBD2 identical over 8 bases. V trimming: 11 bases; J trimming: 5 bases; junction bases outside the gene matches: 12. The CDR3 totals 14 residues. Germline V lookup: CDR1 ENHRY, CDR2 SYGVKD. CDR3 region: CAARAGVTIDTQYF. The CDR3 region has the DNA TGTGCCGCGAGAGCGGGGGTGACTATAGATACGCAGTATTTT.

The chain joins TRBV28 to TRBJ2-1; 8 bases line up with TRBD2. Per germline, CDR1 MDHEN and CDR2 SYDVKM. Trimming at V came to 5 bases and at J to 10 bases, leaving 7 bases not matched to a gene. The CDR3 spans 13 residues. CDR3 DNA sequence: TGTGCCAGCAGTCTCCCCATAGCGGGAGAGCAGTTCTTC. This gives the protein CASSLPIAGEQFF.

The rearrangement links TRBV6-5 to TRBJ2-5; D might be TRBD1 (5 bases). CDR1 is MNHEY, CDR2 SVGAGI, per germline. The length of the CDR3 is 15 residues. The V end was cut by 0 bases, the J end by 1 base, with 9 bases between. The CDR3 DNA reads as TGTGCCAGCAGTTACTCGGCCAGGGTCCAAGAGACCCAGTACTTC. This sequence encodes CASSYSARVQETQYF.

This clone was seen more than once but under ten times. Other DNA sequences from this sample encode an identical CDR3 as well. The rearrangement joins TRBV9 to TRBJ2-2; D unresolved. The ends were cut back, 0 bases at V and 4 bases at J, with 4 bases in the middle. Germline loops: CDR1 SGDLS, CDR2 YYNGEE. The length of the CDR3 is 13 residues. The CDR3 DNA is TGTGCCAGCAGCGTAGGAGGCACCGGGGAGCTGTTTTTT. It codes for CASSVGGTGELFF.

The chain joins TRBV6-5 to TRBJ1-6; D is undetermined. The CDR3 spans 15 residues. Deletions cut 6 bases from V and 5 bases from J, with 14 bases between. Germline V gene sequence: CDR1 MNHEY, CDR2 SVGAGI. CDR3 region: CASRRVGGNNSPLHF. The CDR3 DNA reads as TGTGCCAGCAGAAGAGTGGGAGGGAATAATTCACCCCTCCACTTT.